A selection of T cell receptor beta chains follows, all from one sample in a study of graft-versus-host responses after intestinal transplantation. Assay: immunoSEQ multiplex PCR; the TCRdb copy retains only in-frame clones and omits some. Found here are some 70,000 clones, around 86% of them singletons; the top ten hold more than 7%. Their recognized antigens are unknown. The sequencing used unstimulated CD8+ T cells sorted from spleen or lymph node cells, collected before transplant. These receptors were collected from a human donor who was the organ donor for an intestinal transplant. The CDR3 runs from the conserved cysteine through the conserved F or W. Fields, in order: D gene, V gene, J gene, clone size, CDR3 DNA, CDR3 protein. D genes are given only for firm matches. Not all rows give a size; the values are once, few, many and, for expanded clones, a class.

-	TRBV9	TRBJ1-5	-	TGTGCCAGCAGCGTAGCGGGGGGTCAGCCCCAGCATTTT	CASSVAGGQPQHF
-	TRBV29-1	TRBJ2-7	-	TGCAGCGTCTTAGGGCAGGGATCCTACGAGCAGTACTTC	CSVLGQGSYEQYF
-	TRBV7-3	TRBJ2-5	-	TGTGCCAGCAGCTTAATTGGGAGTGTTGCGGAGACCCAGTACTTC	CASSLIGSVAETQYF
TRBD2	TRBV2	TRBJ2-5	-	TGTGCCAGCAGTCGCGATTCAATGTCTTTGCTAGCGGGGGATAGAGAGACCCAGTACTTC	CASSRDSMSLLAGDRETQYF
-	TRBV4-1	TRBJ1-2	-	TGCGCCAGCAGCCAAGATCCGGGGGATAATGGCTACACCTTC	CASSQDPGDNGYTF
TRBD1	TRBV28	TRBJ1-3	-	TGTGCCAGCAGCCAGACAGGGGCTGGAAACACCATATATTTT	CASSQTGAGNTIYF
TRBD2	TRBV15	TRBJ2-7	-	TGTGCCACCAGCAGATTCCTAGGACTAGCGGGGGGGCCGGGACCCTACGAGCAGTACTTC	CATSRFLGLAGGPGPYEQYF
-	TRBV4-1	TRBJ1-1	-	TGCGCCAGCAGCCAAGGGGCAGGGAGGGGGAACACTGAAGCTTTCTTT	CASSQGAGRGNTEAFF
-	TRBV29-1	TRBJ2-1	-	TGCAGCGTACAAACCCCAGGGGTCTACAATGAGCAGTTCTTC	CSVQTPGVYNEQFF
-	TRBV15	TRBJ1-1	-	TGTGCCACCAGCAGATCGGTGGCCACTGAAGCTTTCTTT	CATSRSVATEAFF
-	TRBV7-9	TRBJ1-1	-	TGTGCCAGCAGCCCAATAACTTCACAGGGAGGCACTGAAGCTTTCTTT	CASSPITSQGGTEAFF
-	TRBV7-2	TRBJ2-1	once	TGTGCCAGCAGCTTCTGGGGTGGGTACAATGAGCAGTTCTTC	CASSFWGGYNEQFF
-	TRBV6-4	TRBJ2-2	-	TGTGCCAGCAGTGACTCCAGGGGGGGCTCCGGGGAGCTGTTTTTT	CASSDSRGGSGELFF
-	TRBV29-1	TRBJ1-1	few	TGCAGCGTTGATGGTGACGCGGGGAACACTGAAGCTTTCTTT	CSVDGDAGNTEAFF
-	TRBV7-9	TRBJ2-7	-	TGTGCCAGCAGCGTCGGGCGGGGTGGACCCTACGAGCAGTACTTC	CASSVGRGGPYEQYF
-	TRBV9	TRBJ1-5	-	TGTGCCAGCTCGGAACAGGGATTGGGGCCCCAGCATTTT	CASSEQGLGPQHF
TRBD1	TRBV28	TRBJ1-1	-	TGTGCTAGCAGCCATGGGACAGAACTTTACACTGAAGCTTTCTTT	CASSHGTELYTEAFF
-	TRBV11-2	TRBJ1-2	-	TGTGCCAGCAGCTTAGGGGGGGCTTCTGGCTACACCTTC	CASSLGGASGYTF
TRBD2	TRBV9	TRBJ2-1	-	TGTGCCAGCGGACTAGGGCCTGACAATGAGCAGTTCTTC	CASGLGPDNEQFF
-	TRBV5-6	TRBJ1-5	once	TGTGCCAGCAGCGTACAGGATAGCAATCAGCCCCAGCATTTT	CASSVQDSNQPQHF
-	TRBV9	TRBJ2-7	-	TGTGCCAGCAGCGTAGGATTAGGGTCGAACGAGCAGTACTTC	CASSVGLGSNEQYF
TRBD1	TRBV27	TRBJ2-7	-	TGTGCCAGCAGTTACGGGACAGGGAACTACGAGCAGTACTTC	CASSYGTGNYEQYF
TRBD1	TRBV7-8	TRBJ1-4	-	TGTGCCAGCAGCAAAGACAGGGCAAGTGAAAAACTGTTTTTT	CASSKDRASEKLFF
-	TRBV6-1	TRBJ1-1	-	TGTGCCAGCAGTGAGCTCCCGGTCTCACGGCCGAACACTGAAGCTTTCTTT	CASSELPVSRPNTEAFF
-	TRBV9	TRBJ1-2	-	TGTGCCAGCAGCCAGGCAGGTGACTATGGCTACACCTTC	CASSQAGDYGYTF
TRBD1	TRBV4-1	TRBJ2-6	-	TGCGCCAGCAGCCAAGCGACAGGGTCGGGGGCCAACGTCCTGACTTTC	CASSQATGSGANVLTF